Listed here are 30 T cell receptor beta chains from one sample, sequenced in a study of cytomegalovirus exposure and HLA in healthy donors. The study ran its PCR with 60 Vbeta and 13 Jbeta primers. The table came from immunoSEQ multiplex PCR; TCRdb's copy has only in-frame clones and leaves some out. The sample consists of some 160,000 clones, about 79% of them appearing once. The sequenced sample consisted of PBMCs. The receptors shown here come from a woman younger than 45 in good health and CMV-seronegative.

The V and J genes are TRBV9 and TRBJ2-7, with D perhaps matching TRBD1 (6 bases). Germline loops: CDR1 SGDLS, CDR2 YYNGEE. CDR3 length: 16 residues. Deletions cut 4 bases from V and 1 base from J, with 18 bases between. The CDR3 nucleotides read TGTGCCAGCAGCCCCCAGGGGAATGCGTTATCCTACGAGCAGTACTTC. This codes for CASSPQGNALSYEQYF.

The chain employs TRBV6-1 and TRBJ1-4; a weak D match, TRBD1 (6 bases). The CDR3 extends over 14 amino acids. V lost 3 bases and J lost 8, with 13 bases in between. CDR1 MNHNS and CDR2 SASEGT come from the germline V gene. CDR3 loop: CASSEGTREEKLFF. For the CDR3, the DNA is TGTGCCAGCAGTGAGGGGACAAGAGAGGAAAAACTGTTTTTT.

The chain uses TRBV7-8 and TRBJ2-7; D may be TRBD1 (6 bases). Germline CDR1 SGHVS, CDR2 FQNEAQ. This CDR3 has 15 amino acids. Trimming pared 1 base from V and 5 bases from J, leaving 15 bases between. The CDR3 DNA follows: TGTGCCAGCAGCTTAGTGGACAGTGGCAAGGACGAGCAGTACTTC. It codes for CASSLVDSGKDEQYF.

This chain uses TRBV9 with TRBJ1-4; TRBD1 agrees at 7 bases. The J segment lost 0 bases and the V segment lost 4 bases, leaving 6 bases of the junction unmatched. This CDR3 has 16 amino acids. CDR1 is SGDLS, CDR2 YYNGEE, per germline. The CDR3 region has the DNA TGTGCCAGCAGCCTTACCACAGGGGCAACTAATGAAAAACTGTTTTTT. It encodes CASSLTTGATNEKLFF.

The chain employs TRBV11-3 and TRBJ1-5; 9 bases line up with TRBD1. This CDR3 is built from 16 residues. Trimming removed 5 bases from V and 7 bases from J; junction bases left unmatched: 12. In germline, CDR1 is SGHNT, CDR2 YENEEA. The CDR3, as DNA: TGTGCCAGCAGCCCCTGGGACAGGGCCACAATACAGCCCCAGCATTTT. It codes for CASSPWDRATIQPQHF.

The table lists this clone with a count of one. This sequence joins TRBV19 and TRBJ2-7; the match to TRBD1 covers 10 bases. V lost 3 bases and J lost 4; bases outside the gene matches: 3. In germline, CDR1 is LNHDA, CDR2 SQIVND (reference sequence). This CDR3 has 14 amino acids. The CDR3 coding sequence is TGTGCCAGTAGTATTGGGACAGGGGCTTACGAGCAGTACTTC. Its protein product is CASSIGTGAYEQYF.

This chain joins TRBV18 and TRBJ1-2, with 7 positions matching TRBD1. V lost 2 bases and J lost 8; bases outside the gene matches: 14. CDR1 is KGHSH, CDR2 LQKENI, per germline. This CDR3 has 16 amino acids. This CDR3 is CASSPSTNNNRGGYTF. CDR3 coding DNA: TGTGCCAGCTCACCAAGCACCAACAATAACAGGGGAGGCTACACCTTC.

The chain carries TRBV7-2 and TRBJ1-1, with D perhaps matching TRBD1 (5 bases). This CDR3 has 15 amino acids. Germline CDR1 SGHTA, CDR2 FQGNSA. Trimming shortened V by 1 base and J by 0 bases, and 9 bases separated the two germline ends. CDR3 nucleotide sequence: TGTGCCAGCAGCTTAGTTCCGACAGTGAACACTGAAGCTTTCTTT. This gives the protein CASSLVPTVNTEAFF.

J is TRBJ1-1 and V is TRBV7-9; D might be TRBD1 (5 bases). Deletions cut 3 bases from V and 3 bases from J, with 8 bases between. There are 13 residues in the CDR3. Germline-derived CDR1 and CDR2 are SEHNR and FQNEAQ (reference sequence). As DNA, the CDR3 is TGTGCCAGCAGCTTTTGGGGGGACACTGAAGCTTTCTTT. It codes for CASSFWGDTEAFF. Full variable domain (remainder filled in from reference TRBV7-9 and TRBJ1-1): DTGVSQNPRHKITKRGQNVTFRCDPISEHNRLYWYRQTLGQGPEFLTYFQNEAQLEKSRLLSDRFSAERPKGSFSTLEIQRTEQGDSAMYLCASSFWGDTEAFFGQGTRLTVV.

J is TRBJ1-2 and V is TRBV27; possible D gene TRBD1, 6 bases. CDR1 is MNHEY, CDR2 SMNVEV, per germline (reference sequence). This CDR3 is built from 16 residues. Deletions cut 6 bases from V and 0 bases from J, with 17 bases between. DNA for the CDR3: TGTGCCAGCAGCCTGGGGGGGGGCTACGCTAACTATGGCTACACCTTC. Its protein is CASSLGGGYANYGYTF.

This chain connects TRBV7-2 to TRBJ2-2; 9 nucleotides match TRBD2. Trimming cost V 3 bases and J 6 bases; bases outside gene matches: 11. CDR3 length: 17 residues. The germline CDR1 and CDR2 sequences are SGHTA and FQGNSA. DNA for the CDR3: TGTGCCAGCAGCTTCACCGGGACTAGCATCTCTGCCGGGGAGCTGTTTTTT. Residues: CASSFTGTSISAGELFF.

This clone has a single count. This chain uses TRBV15 with TRBJ1-1, with TRBD1 as a possible D gene (5 bases). Germline V gene sequence: CDR1 LNHNV, CDR2 YYDKDF (reference sequence). The CDR3 has 15 residues. Trimming stripped 1 base from V and 0 bases from J, with 9 bases between. In DNA form, the CDR3 reads TGTGCCACCAGCAGAGCAGGGCAGTTGAACACTGAAGCTTTCTTT. Protein: CATSRAGQLNTEAFF.

The chain employs TRBV19 and TRBJ1-2; D not certain. Per germline, CDR1 LNHDA and CDR2 SQIVND (reference sequence). The CDR3 extends over 14 amino acids. Trimming stripped 4 bases from V and 1 base from J, with 10 bases between. The CDR3 here is CASSKDGVNYGYTF. As DNA, the CDR3 is TGTGCCAGTAGTAAGGACGGGGTTAACTATGGCTACACCTTC.

The chain carries TRBV4-1 and TRBJ2-2, with 10 nucleotides matching TRBD2. Germline V lookup: CDR1 MGHRA, CDR2 YSYEKL. CDR3 length: 16 amino acids. The V gene end was trimmed by 1 base and the J gene end by 1 base; junction bases not matched to a gene: 0. In DNA, the CDR3 is TGCGCCAGCAGCCAAGGACTAGCGGGGAACACCGGGGAGCTGTTTTTT. Its protein is CASSQGLAGNTGELFF.

The rearrangement links TRBV5-4 to TRBJ2-1; D may be TRBD2 (6 bases). The CDR3 totals 15 residues. V lost 2 bases and J lost 0, with 9 bases in between. Germline V gene data show CDR1 as SGHNT and CDR2 as YYREEE (reference sequence). The CDR3 reads CASSFEGGSYNEQFF. The CDR3, as DNA: TGTGCCAGCAGCTTTGAGGGAGGCTCCTACAATGAGCAGTTCTTC.

V is TRBV9 and J is TRBJ2-1, with a possible D match to TRBD2 (6 bases). Germline CDR1 and CDR2: SGDLS and YYNGEE. Trimming removed 1 base at V and 4 bases at J, with 6 bases between. The CDR3 covers 13 residues. The CDR3 protein is CASSVRGYNEQFF. The CDR3 DNA reads as TGTGCCAGCAGCGTACGGGGGTACAATGAGCAGTTCTTC.

J is TRBJ2-7 and V is TRBV7-8, with TRBD1 as a possible D gene (5 bases). Trimming cost V 1 base and J 5 bases, with 18 bases left between them. The CDR3 runs 16 residues. CDR1 is SGHVS, CDR2 FQNEAQ, per germline. CDR3 loop: CASSLGSLGVNDEQYF. CDR3 nucleotide sequence: TGTGCCAGCAGCTTAGGGAGCCTAGGGGTTAACGACGAGCAGTACTTC. Full variable domain (outside the CDR3, taken from reference TRBV7-8 and TRBJ2-7): GAGVSQSPRYKVAKRGQDVALRCDPISGHVSLFWYQQALGQGPEFLTYFQNEAQLDKSGLPSDRFFAERPEGSVSTLKIQRTQQEDSAVYLCASSLGSLGVNDEQYFGPGTRLTVT.

The chain is built from TRBV19 and TRBJ1-2; TRBD1 agrees at 8 bases. The CDR3 loop spans 13 amino acids. The J segment lost 4 bases and the V segment lost 5 bases, leaving 3 bases of the junction unmatched. CDR1 is LNHDA and CDR2 is SQIVND in the germline V gene (reference sequence). The CDR3 spells CASSRTGLYGYTF. In DNA form, the CDR3 reads TGTGCCAGTAGTCGGACAGGGCTCTATGGCTACACCTTC.

This chain uses TRBV19 with TRBJ1-1; the D is unclear. CDR1 and CDR2 (germline): LNHDA, SQIVND (reference sequence). Trimming took off 6 bases at V and 5 bases at J, with 19 bases between the two ends. The CDR3 contains 15 residues. The CDR3 spells CASRQSSGYSTEAFF. CDR3 sequence (DNA): TGTGCCAGTAGGCAAAGTTCAGGTTATAGTACTGAAGCTTTCTTT.

Here the CDR3 reads CSAGGRNTEAFF. Written as DNA, the CDR3 is TGCAGCGCGGGGGGCCGGAACACTGAAGCTTTCTTT. J is TRBJ1-1 and V is TRBV29-1; perhaps TRBD1 as D (6 bases). Germline V gives CDR1 SQVTM, CDR2 ANQGSEA. Trimming left V 7 bases short and J 1 base short, with 10 bases between. This CDR3 spans 12 amino acids.

The J gene is TRBJ2-3, the V gene TRBV7-9; weak D call: TRBD2 (6 bases). Germline CDR1 reads SEHNR; CDR2 reads FQNEAQ (reference sequence). V lost 0 bases to trimming and J lost 6 bases, with 7 bases between them. There are 13 residues in the CDR3. The CDR3 DNA sequence: TGTGCCAGCAGCTTAGCAGGGAGGGATACGCAGTATTTT. Translating gives CASSLAGRDTQYF.

This clone came up many times. The chain uses TRBV13 and TRBJ1-2; 7 positions agree with TRBD1. The V gene end was trimmed by 4 bases and the J gene end by 0 bases; junction bases not matched to a gene: 5. CDR1 and CDR2 (germline): PRHDT, FYEKMQ (reference sequence). This CDR3 contains 15 residues. CDR3 in amino acids: CASSSRTGPNYGYTF. CDR3 coding DNA: TGTGCCAGCAGCTCCCGGACAGGACCTAACTATGGCTACACCTTC.

The CDR3 region is CARPQDRGQETQYF. For the CDR3, the DNA is TGTGCCAGACCACAGGACAGAGGACAAGAGACCCAGTACTTC. The chain combines TRBV19 with TRBJ2-5, with TRBD1 as a possible D gene (6 bases). The CDR3 totals 14 residues. Germline lookup yields CDR1 LNHDA and CDR2 SQIVND (reference sequence). The V gene lost 9 bases and the J gene lost 2 bases, with 16 bases spanning the gap.

The chain recombines TRBV6-5 with TRBJ1-6; D gene ambiguous. V was clipped by 2 bases and J by 2 bases, with 4 bases between them. Germline loops: CDR1 MNHEY, CDR2 SVGAGI. The CDR3 covers 14 residues. The CDR3 loop is CASSYRAYNSPLHF. As DNA, the CDR3 is TGTGCCAGCAGTTACCGTGCCTATAATTCACCCCTCCACTTT.

This sequence joins TRBV9 and TRBJ1-1, with D perhaps TRBD1 (5 bases). Trimming took off 1 base at V and 1 base at J, with 11 bases between the two ends. The germline V gene has CDR1 SGDLS and CDR2 YYNGEE. This CDR3 spans 15 amino acids. As DNA, the CDR3 is TGTGCCAGCAGCGTATCGTCAGGACAGAACACTGAAGCTTTCTTT. Amino acid sequence: CASSVSSGQNTEAFF. The full variable domain, in which reference TRBV9 and TRBJ1-1 provide the parts outside the CDR3, is DSGVTQTPKHLITATGQRVTLRCSPRSGDLSVYWYQQSLDQGLQFLIQYYNGEERAKGNILERFSAQQFPDLHSELNLSSLELGDSALYFCASSVSSGQNTEAFFGQGTRLTVV.

The chain recombines TRBV6-5 with TRBJ2-7; 11 nucleotides line up with TRBD1. V shed 8 bases and J 3 bases; nucleotides not matched to a gene: 3. The CDR3 loop spans 13 amino acids. Germline CDR1 is MNHEY and CDR2 is SVGAGI. The CDR3 protein is CASGQGAYYEQYF. The CDR3 nucleotides read TGTGCCAGCGGACAGGGGGCATACTACGAGCAGTACTTC.

The chain uses TRBV19 and TRBJ1-2, with TRBD1 matching 7 bases. The CDR3 spans 14 residues. CDR1 and CDR2 from the germline V gene are LNHDA and SQIVND (reference sequence). V was clipped by 0 bases and J by 3 bases; unmatched bases: 1. CDR3 nucleotides: TGTGCCAGTAGTATAGAACAGGGGTACTATGGCTACACCTTC. Residues: CASSIEQGYYGYTF.

This clone has more than one count but fewer than ten. The rearrangement joins TRBV11-3 to TRBJ2-5; 8 bases are a match to TRBD1. Germline loops: CDR1 SGHNT, CDR2 YENEEA. Trimming removed 4 bases from V and 2 bases from J; junction bases left unmatched: 9. The CDR3 covers 16 residues. DNA for the CDR3: TGTGCCAGCAGCTCTACAACAGGGGGTAATCAAGAGACCCAGTACTTC. Amino acid sequence: CASSSTTGGNQETQYF.

The V and J genes are TRBV5-1 and TRBJ1-3; the D gene is possibly TRBD1 (6 bases). The ends were cut back, 4 bases at V and 0 bases at J, with 8 bases in the middle. This CDR3 comprises 14 residues. The germline V gene has CDR1 SGHRS and CDR2 YFSETQ. DNA of the CDR3: TGCGCCAGCAGCACAGGGAGCTCTGGAAACACCATATATTTT. Its translation is CASSTGSSGNTIYF.

The J gene is TRBJ2-7, the V gene TRBV7-2; D remains unclear. This CDR3 has 14 residues. The germline CDR1 and CDR2 sequences are SGHTA and FQGNSA. V shed 2 bases and J shed 2 bases, with 10 bases lying between them. CDR3 sequence (DNA): TGTGCCAGCAGCTTACAGGTCGGAACCTACGAGCAGTACTTC. It encodes CASSLQVGTYEQYF.